This T cell receptor (beta chain) was recorded in a study of T-cell memory formation after mild COVID-19. One entry per CDR3 protein, called by TCRdb with MiXCR from the 5' RACE reads. The sample shows 500,000 to 600,000 distinct CDR3 sequences, about a sixth of them seen only once. Study-wide results and limits: The study detected some responding clones in pre-infection memory, suggesting cross-reactive memory joined. Mainly CM and EM harbored the contracting CD4+ clones; mainly EMRA harbored the CD8+ ones.

CDR1 and CDR2 from the germline V gene are DFQATT and SNEGSKA (reference sequence). The CDR3 loop spans 12 amino acids. V was pared by 6 bases and J by 5 bases, with 7 bases of the junction left unmatched. For this clonotype: Its antigen is still unknown.

Input material: PBMCs or a T cell subset sorted from them (not recorded which). The chain carries TRBV20-1 and TRBJ2-7; 7 nucleotides line up with TRBD1. The TCR originated in an adult woman who had mild COVID-19 (a few samples of this study predate the infection). Cell type and time point are not known. DNA of the CDR3: TGCAGTGCAGAACTAACAGGGGACGAGCAGTACTTC. It yields the protein CSAELTGDEQYF.